This record covers a single TCR beta chain. The data originate from a study of cytomegalovirus exposure and HLA in healthy donors. Across the study: An early data release held about 85 million unique TCRs from HLA-typed donors.

Use of 60 Vbeta and 13 Jbeta primers characterized the PCR. Assay: immunoSEQ multiplex PCR; the TCRdb copy retains only in-frame clones and omits some. The table shows some 160,000 clones, with roughly four fifths occurring only once. Trimming cost V 4 bases and J 5 bases, with 17 bases left between them. The CDR3 loop spans 15 amino acids. The V gene's germline CDR1 is LNHDA and CDR2 SQIVND (reference sequence). The sequenced sample consisted of PBMCs. The clonotype was recovered from a woman between 45 and 65 years old in good health and CMV-seronegative. The chain couples TRBV19 to TRBJ2-5; D may be TRBD1 (5 bases). The CDR3: CASSNPRAPGETQYF. In DNA form, the CDR3 reads TGTGCCAGTAGTAACCCCAGGGCCCCCGGGGAGACCCAGTACTTC.